Sequencing of this T cell receptor beta chain was carried out in a study of blood T cell repertoires in COVID-19. Study details: Acute and convalescent COVID-19 samples came from the United States, Italy and Spain. The cDNA or gDNA used as material had been derived from T cells, B-cell-depleted T cells, or PBMCs.

Authors' analysis steps: Amplification from reference gene primers served as the basis for estimated nucleated cell counts. TCRdb's table, derived via immunoSEQ multiplex PCR, lists solely in-frame clones and lacks some. D and trimming come from the DNA, and the V and J calls and clone size come from that table. The table lists under 300,000 clones, 83% of them singletons. This clone came up a few times. This clonotype was obtained from a human donor in a cohort sampled during active COVID-19. The specimen was peripheral blood.

In nucleotides, the CDR3 is TGCGCCAGCAGCCATAACAGGGACACCGGGGAGCTGTTTTTT. This encodes CASSHNRDTGELFF. The chain couples TRBV4-1 to TRBJ2-2; tentative D call: TRBD1 (6 bases). Deletions cut 3 bases from V and 3 bases from J, with 8 bases between. Germline V gene lookup returns CDR1 MGHRA and CDR2 YSYEKL. This CDR3 has 14 residues.